The sequence of this TCR beta chain was determined in a study of Ad26.COV2.S vaccination and SARS-CoV-2 variants. About the research overall: Within the COV1001 Ad26.COV2.S trial arm, the donor was enrolled. Broader study findings: Greater spike-specific TCR breadth was seen in vaccine recipients than in placebo recipients.

Treatment meaning: roughly 20 received Ad26.COV2.S at low or high dose, single or two shots; a few received placebo; per-sample allocation not given. Samples were taken on day 63 after the first vaccine or placebo injection. A Boston donor was an adult aged 18-55 years. Built on an Ad26 vector, the vaccine expressed Wuhan-strain SARS-CoV-2 spike. Points on this clone: Its antigen is not identified.

Data came from immunoSEQ multiplex PCR; TCRdb stores just in-frame clones and leaves some out. The sample lists roughly 700,000 clones, more than 70% seen once, with over 1.3% in the top ten. With 4 bases removed from V and 4 bases from J, the gap between germline ends came to 10 bases. The CDR3 consists of 13 residues. Per germline, CDR1 LNHDA and CDR2 SQIVND (reference sequence). Sequencing was performed on peripheral blood, taken in a trial of Ad26.COV2.S vaccine versus placebo. This sequence joins TRBV19 and TRBJ1-2; no firm D call. This TCR was recovered from a person aged 18-65 years who received the Ad26.COV2.S COVID-19 vaccine or a placebo. CDR3 protein: CASSTSRAYGYTF. The CDR3 DNA reads TGTGCCAGTAGTACCTCTCGGGCCTATGGCTACACCTTC. Combining the CDR3 with reference TRBV19 and TRBJ1-2 gives the whole variable domain DGGITQSPKYLFRKEGQNVTLSCEQNLNHDAMYWYRQDPGQGLRLIYYSQIVNDFQKGDIAEGYSVSREKKESFPLTVTSAQKNPTAFYLCASSTSRAYGYTFGSGTRLTVV.